This T cell receptor (beta chain) stems from a study of cytomegalovirus exposure and HLA in healthy donors. The PCR was carried out with 60 Vbeta primers and 13 Jbeta primers. TCRdb's copy holds only in-frame clones and misses some; the assay was immunoSEQ multiplex PCR. The sample is made up of around 33,000 clones, and the top ten hold 4.5% of it. Germline V CDR1 and CDR2: SGHRS, YFSETQ. This CDR3 spans 15 amino acids. V trimming: 0 bases; J trimming: 6 bases; junction bases outside the gene matches: 5. According to its frequency, this clone is medium-sized. The chain employs TRBV5-1 and TRBJ2-1, with 8 bases fitting TRBD1. The source material was PBMCs. The TCR originated in a woman in her thirties or forties in good health and CMV-seropositive. DNA of the CDR3: TGCGCCAGCAGCTTGGGCCAGGGGGCCTTCAATGAGCAGTTCTTC. Its protein is CASSLGQGAFNEQFF.